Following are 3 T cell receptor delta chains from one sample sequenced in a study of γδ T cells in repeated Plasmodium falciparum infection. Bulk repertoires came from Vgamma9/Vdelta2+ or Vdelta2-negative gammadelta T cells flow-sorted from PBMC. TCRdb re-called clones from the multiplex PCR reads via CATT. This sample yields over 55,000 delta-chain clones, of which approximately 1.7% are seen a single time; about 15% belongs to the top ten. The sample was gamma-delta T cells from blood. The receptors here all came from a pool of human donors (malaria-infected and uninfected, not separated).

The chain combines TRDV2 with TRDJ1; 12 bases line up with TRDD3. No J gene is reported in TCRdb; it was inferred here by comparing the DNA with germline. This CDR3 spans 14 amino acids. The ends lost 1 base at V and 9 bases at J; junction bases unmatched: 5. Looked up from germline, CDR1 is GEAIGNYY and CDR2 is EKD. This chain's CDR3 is CACDTLGDTTELIF. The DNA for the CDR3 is TGTGCCTGTGACACGCTGGGGGATACGACGGAACTCATCTTT.

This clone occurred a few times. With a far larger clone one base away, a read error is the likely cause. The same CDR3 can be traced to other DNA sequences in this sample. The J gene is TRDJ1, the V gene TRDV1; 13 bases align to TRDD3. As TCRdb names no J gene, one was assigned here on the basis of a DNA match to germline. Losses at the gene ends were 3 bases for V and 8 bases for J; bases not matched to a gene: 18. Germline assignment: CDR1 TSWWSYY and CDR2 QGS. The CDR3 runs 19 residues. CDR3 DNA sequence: TGTGCTCTTGGGGATCCGTGGTCGGGCACTGGGGGATACGGCGTAAAACTCATCTTT. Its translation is CALGDPWSGTGGYGVKLIF.

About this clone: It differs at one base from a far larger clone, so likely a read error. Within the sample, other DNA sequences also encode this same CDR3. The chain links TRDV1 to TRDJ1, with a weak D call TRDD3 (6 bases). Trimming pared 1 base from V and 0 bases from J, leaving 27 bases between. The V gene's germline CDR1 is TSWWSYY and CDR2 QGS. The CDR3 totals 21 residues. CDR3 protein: CALGERPFFPLLLGDTDKLIF. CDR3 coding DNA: TGTGCTCTTGGGGAACGGCCCTTTTTCCCACTTTTACTGGGAGACACCGATAAACTCATCTTT.